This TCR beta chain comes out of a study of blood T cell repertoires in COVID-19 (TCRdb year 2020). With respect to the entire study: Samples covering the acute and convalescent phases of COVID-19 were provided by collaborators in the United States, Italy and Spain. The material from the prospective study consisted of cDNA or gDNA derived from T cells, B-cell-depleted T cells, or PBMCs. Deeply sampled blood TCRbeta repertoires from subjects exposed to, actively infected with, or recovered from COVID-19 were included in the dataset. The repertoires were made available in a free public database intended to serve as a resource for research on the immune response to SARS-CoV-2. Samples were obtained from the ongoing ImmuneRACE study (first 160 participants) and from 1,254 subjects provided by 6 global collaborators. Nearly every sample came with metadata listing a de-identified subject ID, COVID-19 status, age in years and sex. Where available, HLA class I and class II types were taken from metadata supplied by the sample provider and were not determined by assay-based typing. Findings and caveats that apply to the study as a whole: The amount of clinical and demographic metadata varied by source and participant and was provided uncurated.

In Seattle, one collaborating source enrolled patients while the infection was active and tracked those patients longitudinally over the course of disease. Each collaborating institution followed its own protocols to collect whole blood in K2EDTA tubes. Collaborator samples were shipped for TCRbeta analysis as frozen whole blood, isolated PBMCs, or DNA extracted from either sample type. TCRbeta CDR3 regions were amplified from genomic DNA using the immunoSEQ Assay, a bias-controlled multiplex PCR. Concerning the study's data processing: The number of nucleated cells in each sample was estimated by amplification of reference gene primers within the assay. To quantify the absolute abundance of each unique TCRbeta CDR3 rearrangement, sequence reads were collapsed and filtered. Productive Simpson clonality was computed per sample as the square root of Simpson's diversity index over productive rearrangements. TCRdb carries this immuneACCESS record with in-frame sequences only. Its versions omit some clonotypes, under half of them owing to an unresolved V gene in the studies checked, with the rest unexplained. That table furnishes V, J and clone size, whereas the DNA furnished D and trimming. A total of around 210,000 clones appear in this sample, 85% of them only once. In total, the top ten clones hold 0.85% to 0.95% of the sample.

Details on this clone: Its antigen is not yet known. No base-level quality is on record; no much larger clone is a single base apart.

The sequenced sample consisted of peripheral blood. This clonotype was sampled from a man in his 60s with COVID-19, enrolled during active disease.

This receptor has the CDR3 CASSEYFPGSGNTIYF. The nucleotides are TGTGCCAGCAGTGAATATTTCCCCGGCTCTGGAAACACCATATATTTT. The chain was built from TRBV25-1 and TRBJ1-3, with the D gene call left open. V loses 0 bases of germline sequence and J loses 0 bases, and the interval between the two ends is 9 bases. The germline V gene gives CDR1 as MGHDK and CDR2 as SYGVNS. The CDR3 sequence holds 16 residues, the cysteine and phenylalanine included. Only CDR3 DNA remains: 48 bases, in frame from the first base.